The source of this T cell receptor (beta chain) is a study of neurological immune-mediated disorders. TCRdb reprocessed the 5' RACE reads via MiXCR and lists one record per CDR3 protein. This sample carries fewer than 65,000 distinct CDR3 sequences, approximately 4% of them seen once, and the ten largest clones take approximately 2.8%. The CDR3 runs 13 residues. V lost 1 base and J lost 6; bases outside the gene matches: 2. Per the germline V gene, CDR1 is SQVTM and CDR2 is ANQGSEA. This clonotype was seen at least ten times. This receptor was identified in a man in his forties or fifties with multiple sclerosis. The sequenced sample was PBMCs. J is TRBJ2-3 and V is TRBV29-1; 9 bases agree with TRBD2. CDR3 sequence: CSVEASGVDTQYF. The CDR3 DNA sequence: TGCAGCGTTGAAGCTAGCGGGGTGGATACGCAGTATTTT.